These 30 T cell receptor beta chains were sequenced from one sample in a study of T cell changes during pregnancy in multiple sclerosis (dated by TCRdb to the late 2010s). The library was obtained by the immunoSEQ multiplex PCR assay. TCRdb obtained this table from immuneACCESS and retained in-frame rearrangements with V and J assigned. These tables miss some clones; where compared with another copy, unresolved V genes account for less than half of the shortfall, and the remainder is unexplained. This sample lists 65,000 to 85,000 clones; around 92% were detected once. The ten largest account for almost 1.5% of the sample. This sample comprised peripheral blood, obtained after pregnancy. The receptors stem from a female donor with multiple sclerosis, enrolled in a pregnancy study.

The J gene is TRBJ2-4, the V gene TRBV2; a possible D gene is TRBD1 (6 bases). The CDR3 is 14 amino acids. Germline loops: CDR1 SNHLY, CDR2 FYNNEI. V lost 10 bases to trimming and J lost 8 bases, with 21 bases between them. The CDR3 region has the DNA TGTGCCACCCTATTAAGGGGGATGCAGGACATTCAGTACTTC. This encodes CATLLRGMQDIQYF. Looking up the rest from reference TRBV2 and TRBJ2-4 gives the full variable domain: EPEVTQTPSHQVTQMGQEVILRCVPISNHLYFYWYRQILGQKVEFLVSFYNNEISEKSEIFDDQFSVERPDGSNFTLKIRSTKLEDSAMYFCATLLRGMQDIQYFGAGTRLSVL.

The chain employs TRBV5-6 and TRBJ2-1; 10 bases map to TRBD1. This CDR3 has 15 amino acids. CDR1 is SGHDT and CDR2 is YYEEEE in the germline V gene. V shed 5 bases, J shed 4 bases, and the junction held 6 bases outside the gene matches. CDR3 sequence reads: CASSRTGQGYNEQFF. CDR3 in DNA: TGTGCCAGCAGTCGTACGGGACAGGGGTACAATGAGCAGTTCTTC.

The J gene is TRBJ1-2, the V gene TRBV28, with D possibly TRBD1 on 6 matching bases. CDR3 length equals 11 residues. Germline CDR1 MDHEN, CDR2 SYDVKM. Trimming left V 4 bases short and J 6 bases short, with 6 bases between. The chain's CDR3 is CASSSGDGYTF. The CDR3 bases are TGTGCCAGCAGTTCAGGGGATGGCTACACCTTC.

This clone was recorded only once. The rearrangement joins TRBV6-1 to TRBJ2-7; 9 bases map to TRBD1. The CDR3 spans 12 residues. The ends lost 6 bases at V and 12 bases at J; junction bases unmatched: 9. The germline V gene encodes CDR1 MNHNS and CDR2 SASEGT. The CDR3 sequence: CASRGQGLRGYF. CDR3 nucleotides: TGTGCCAGCAGAGGACAGGGGTTAAGGGGGTACTTC.

V usage is TRBV11-2 and J usage is TRBJ2-3; 8 positions match TRBD2. Germline-derived CDR1 and CDR2 are SGHAT and FQNNGV. The CDR3 is 16 residues long. The J segment lost 1 base and the V segment lost 1 base, leaving 4 bases of the junction unmatched. The CDR3 DNA is TGTGCCAGCAGCTTAGGGCGGGAGGTCCGCACAGATACGCAGTATTTT. Residues: CASSLGREVRTDTQYF.

The rearrangement joins TRBV18 to TRBJ1-2, with 7 bases identical to TRBD1. The CDR3 spans 11 residues. Germline assignment: CDR1 KGHSH and CDR2 LQKENI. V lost 6 bases and J lost 8; bases outside the gene matches: 3. The CDR3 reads CASSTGQGYTF. The CDR3 DNA is TGTGCCAGCTCGACGGGACAGGGCTACACCTTC.

The chain is built from TRBV2 and TRBJ2-7; 7 nucleotides agree with TRBD2. Germline lookup yields CDR1 SNHLY and CDR2 FYNNEI. This CDR3 spans 14 amino acids. With V trimmed by 4 bases and J by 4 bases, 7 bases remained unmatched. The CDR3 spells CASSGGSGPYEQYF. DNA of the CDR3: TGTGCCAGCAGTGGGGGTAGCGGGCCATACGAGCAGTACTTC.

The rearrangement uses TRBV9 and TRBJ1-3; 8 nucleotides agree with TRBD1. The CDR3 totals 15 residues. Germline CDR1 reads SGDLS; CDR2 reads YYNGEE. The V gene end was trimmed by 8 bases and the J gene end by 0 bases; junction bases not matched to a gene: 7. CDR3 DNA sequence: TGTGCCAGAGACACCAGGGGGCACTCTGGAAACACCATATATTTT. Its translation is CARDTRGHSGNTIYF.

The chain uses TRBV27 and TRBJ2-7; TRBD2 matches at 8 bases. The CDR3 extends over 13 amino acids. Germline-derived CDR1 and CDR2 are MNHEY and SMNVEV (reference sequence). Trimming removed 7 bases from V and 5 bases from J; junction bases left unmatched: 7. The CDR3 loop reads CASTSREGHEQYF. The CDR3 nucleotides are TGTGCCAGCACAAGCCGGGAGGGCCACGAGCAGTACTTC.

The J gene is TRBJ1-5, the V gene TRBV30; TRBD1 is a possible D gene (5 bases). The CDR3 length is 14 residues. In germline, CDR1 is GTSNPN, CDR2 SVGIG (reference sequence). V was cut by 0 bases and J by 2 bases, with 8 bases left in between. CDR3 protein: CAWSVGGGNQPQHF. The CDR3 DNA is TGTGCCTGGAGTGTAGGAGGGGGCAATCAGCCCCAGCATTTT.

The chain has TRBV27 and TRBJ2-7; weak D call: TRBD2 (5 bases). With 3 bases removed from V and 3 bases from J, the gap between germline ends came to 9 bases. Germline V gene data show CDR1 as MNHEY and CDR2 as SMNVEV (reference sequence). The CDR3 covers 13 residues. The CDR3 DNA sequence: TGTGCCAGCAGTTTGCAGCGGAGCTACGAGCAGTACTTC. Its protein product is CASSLQRSYEQYF.

This chain links TRBV28 with TRBJ1-5, with D possibly TRBD1 on 5 matching bases. The CDR3 is 15 residues long. The V end lost 2 bases, the J end lost 6 bases, and 14 bases lay between the germline ends. Germline CDR1 is MDHEN and CDR2 is SYDVKM. CDR3 loop: CASSLTTGRVQPQHF. CDR3 DNA sequence: TGTGCCAGCAGTTTAACCACAGGTCGGGTTCAGCCCCAGCATTTT.

This clone was recorded once. The V and J genes are TRBV5-4 and TRBJ2-5; D gene unclear. The length of the CDR3 is 14 residues. Germline V gene data show CDR1 as SGHNT and CDR2 as YYREEE (reference sequence). Trimming left V 3 bases short and J 0 bases short, with 9 bases between. CDR3 residues: CASSSTSYQETQYF. For the CDR3, the DNA is TGTGCCAGCAGCTCTACCTCGTACCAAGAGACCCAGTACTTC.

The CDR3 DNA follows: TGCGCCAGCAACTCAGGGGACAGAGTCTATGGCTACACCTTC. This codes for CASNSGDRVYGYTF. This chain uses TRBV5-1 with TRBJ1-2; 7 nucleotides match TRBD1. The CDR3 consists of 14 residues. Trimming cost V 6 bases and J 4 bases; bases outside gene matches: 9. Germline CDR1 and CDR2: SGHRS and YFSETQ.

The V call is TRBV7-2, the J call TRBJ2-7; no reliable D call. This CDR3 spans 11 amino acids. CDR1 and CDR2 (germline): SGHTA, FQGNSA. Trimming left V 2 bases short and J 6 bases short, with 5 bases between. DNA for the CDR3: TGTGCCAGCAGCTTAACGGTCGAGCAGTACTTC. It codes for CASSLTVEQYF.

The chain has TRBV2 and TRBJ2-7, with 7 bases that match TRBD1. V was pared by 6 bases and J by 2 bases, with 4 bases of the junction left unmatched. This CDR3 comprises 13 residues. The germline V gene has CDR1 SNHLY and CDR2 FYNNEI. CDR3 nucleotide sequence: TGTGCCAGCAGGGGGACAGATACCTACGAGCAGTACTTC. Amino acid sequence: CASRGTDTYEQYF.

This clone was observed a handful of times. This chain connects TRBV2 to TRBJ2-5, with D possibly matching TRBD2 (5 bases). Trimming took 7 bases from V and 4 from J, leaving 10 bases between them. Germline V CDR1 and CDR2: SNHLY, FYNNEI. The CDR3 loop spans 12 amino acids. The CDR3: CASKEGGETQYF. In DNA form, the CDR3 reads TGTGCCAGCAAGGAAGGAGGAGAGACCCAGTACTTC. Combining the CDR3 with reference TRBV2 and TRBJ2-5 gives the whole variable domain EPEVTQTPSHQVTQMGQEVILRCVPISNHLYFYWYRQILGQKVEFLVSFYNNEISEKSEIFDDQFSVERPDGSNFTLKIRSTKLEDSAMYFCASKEGGETQYFGPGTRLLVL.

This sequence joins TRBV7-9 and TRBJ2-3, with TRBD2 matching over 12 bases. CDR3 length: 18 residues. Unmatched junction bases numbered 8, after V lost 2 bases and J lost 2 bases. Per the germline V gene, CDR1 is SEHNR and CDR2 is FQNEAQ (reference sequence). The CDR3 loop is CASSLQVSSGRATDTQYF. In nucleotides, the CDR3 is TGTGCCAGCAGCTTACAAGTCTCTAGCGGGAGGGCCACAGATACGCAGTATTTT.

This chain uses TRBV27 with TRBJ2-7; D gene uncertain. Trimming took 3 bases from V and 0 from J, leaving 18 bases between them. CDR1 MNHEY and CDR2 SMNVEV come from the germline V gene (reference sequence). This CDR3 is built from 17 residues. For the CDR3, the DNA is TGTGCCAGCAGTTTTTCCGCCTTAGTGGTCGGCTCCTACGAGCAGTACTTC. This translates into CASSFSALVVGSYEQYF.

V is TRBV5-6 and J is TRBJ2-1, with 14 bases identical to TRBD2. The CDR3 covers 15 residues. With V trimmed by 0 bases and J by 10 bases, 3 bases remained unmatched. Germline CDR1 and CDR2: SGHDT and YYEEEE. Here the CDR3 reads CASSLGTSGGREQFF. Written as DNA, the CDR3 is TGTGCCAGCAGCTTGGGGACTAGCGGGGGGAGGGAGCAGTTCTTC. The full variable domain, rest sourced from reference TRBV5-6 and TRBJ2-1, is DAGVTQSPTHLIKTRGQQVTLRCSPKSGHDTVSWYQQALGQGPQFIFQYYEEEERQRGNFPDRFSGHQFPNYSSELNVNALLLGDSALYLCASSLGTSGGREQFFGPGTRLTVL.

This clone showed up many times. V gene TRBV6-4 combines with J gene TRBJ2-3; tentative D call: TRBD1 (6 bases). The CDR3 contains 14 residues. Trimming stripped 2 bases from V and 3 bases from J, with 9 bases between. CDR1 is MRHNA, CDR2 SNTAGT, per germline. The CDR3 spells CASSDMGATDTQYF. The CDR3 DNA sequence: TGTGCCAGCAGTGACATGGGGGCAACAGATACGCAGTATTTT.

The rearrangement links TRBV5-1 to TRBJ2-5; D call uncertain. V shed 0 bases and J shed 5 bases, with 11 bases lying between them. This CDR3 is built from 14 residues. Germline assignment: CDR1 SGHRS and CDR2 YFSETQ. CDR3 nucleotide sequence: TGCGCCAGCAGCTTGGCCGGAGAGTGGGAGACCCAGTACTTC. It codes for CASSLAGEWETQYF.

The chain couples TRBV7-8 to TRBJ1-5; D unresolved. The germline V gene has CDR1 SGHVS and CDR2 FQNEAQ. V was pared by 5 bases and J by 1 base, with 12 bases between. This CDR3 region has 15 residues. CDR3 bases: TGTGCCAGCAGCCTCAGCGGGGAGAGCAATCAGCCCCAGCATTTT. Amino acids: CASSLSGESNQPQHF. The full variable domain, with the rest looked up from reference TRBV7-8 and TRBJ1-5, is GAGVSQSPRYKVAKRGQDVALRCDPISGHVSLFWYQQALGQGPEFLTYFQNEAQLDKSGLPSDRFFAERPEGSVSTLKIQRTQQEDSAVYLCASSLSGESNQPQHFGDGTRLSIL.

J is TRBJ1-3 and V is TRBV6-5; TRBD1 agrees at 10 bases. Germline CDR1 MNHEY, CDR2 SVGAGI. V shed 6 bases and J 3 bases; nucleotides not matched to a gene: 5. The CDR3 spans 15 residues. Here the CDR3 DNA reads TGTGCCAGCAGCCCAGACAGGGGGCATGGAAACACCATATATTTT. It codes for CASSPDRGHGNTIYF.

This clone was seen only a few times. This rearrangement joins TRBV4-1 to TRBJ1-2, with 10 positions matching TRBD1. Germline V gene lookup returns CDR1 MGHRA and CDR2 YSYEKL. J gave up 3 bases and V 3 bases, and 4 bases lay outside the gene matches. The CDR3 loop spans 15 amino acids. Here the CDR3 reads CASSHVGQGDYGYTF. In DNA form, the CDR3 reads TGCGCCAGCAGCCACGTCGGACAGGGGGACTATGGCTACACCTTC.

This sequence joins TRBV28 and TRBJ1-1, with 7 bases matching TRBD1. In germline, CDR1 is MDHEN, CDR2 SYDVKM. CDR3 length equals 14 residues. V dropped 2 bases and J dropped 6; count of bases not matched to a gene: 6. The DNA for the CDR3 is TGTGCCAGCAGTTTAACTGGACAGGAACCTGAAGCTTTCTTT. It yields the protein CASSLTGQEPEAFF.

This clone came up a few times. The V and J genes are TRBV19 and TRBJ1-5; D unresolved. The CDR3 has 13 residues. Germline assignment: CDR1 LNHDA and CDR2 SQIVND (reference sequence). V shed 6 bases and J shed 9 bases, with 15 bases lying between them. The CDR3 region is CASRLSGGTPQHF. In DNA form, the CDR3 reads TGTGCCAGTAGGCTAAGCGGAGGTACGCCCCAGCATTTT. Complete variable domain (other parts from reference TRBV19 and TRBJ1-5): DGGITQSPKYLFRKEGQNVTLSCEQNLNHDAMYWYRQDPGQGLRLIYYSQIVNDFQKGDIAEGYSVSREKKESFPLTVTSAQKNPTAFYLCASRLSGGTPQHFGDGTRLSIL.

The chain is built from TRBV7-9 and TRBJ1-2, with TRBD1 matching over 10 bases. This CDR3 is 14 amino acids long. The germline gives CDR1 SEHNR, CDR2 FQNEAQ (reference sequence). Unmatched junction bases numbered 2, after V lost 3 bases and J lost 4 bases. The CDR3: CASSFGTGVYGYTF. CDR3 sequence (DNA): TGTGCCAGCAGCTTCGGGACAGGGGTCTATGGCTACACCTTC.

The chain uses TRBV7-2 and TRBJ1-1, with D tentatively TRBD1 (5 bases). Per germline, CDR1 SGHTA and CDR2 FQGNSA. The CDR3 has 13 amino acids. V lost 5 bases to trimming and J lost 1 base, with 8 bases between them. The CDR3 sequence: CASSAGPNTEAFF. CDR3 bases: TGTGCCAGCAGCGCAGGGCCGAACACTGAAGCTTTCTTT.

This chain uses TRBV13 with TRBJ2-1; D not certain. Trimming removed 4 bases at V and 6 bases at J, with 16 bases between. This CDR3 has 15 residues. Germline lookup yields CDR1 PRHDT and CDR2 FYEKMQ (reference sequence). The CDR3 DNA is TGTGCCAGCAGCTCCGTCGCACAACCGGGCAATGAGCAGTTCTTC. As protein: CASSSVAQPGNEQFF.